This TCR beta chain is drawn from a study of blood T cell repertoires in COVID-19. Whole-study context: Sites in the United States, Italy and Spain provided acute and convalescent COVID-19 samples. Sources were T cells, B-cell-depleted T cells, or PBMCs; the material itself was cDNA or gDNA.

Methods used by the authors: Reference gene primer amplification in the assay estimated nucleated cell counts. Repertoires were generated with immunoSEQ multiplex PCR, while TCRdb's copy carries only in-frame clones and drops some. The V and J calls and clone size come from that table; D and trimming were worked out from the DNA. The repertoire has about 88,000 clones, roughly nine tenths of them found once; the top ten carry 1.8%. This clone came up many times. CDR3 length: 14 amino acids. Germline trimming cut 6 bases from V and 2 bases from J; bases unmatched to any gene: 4. Per germline, CDR1 SEHNR and CDR2 FQNEAQ (reference sequence).

The sequence was obtained from a human donor with active COVID-19. The donor label of this sample is uncertain. Sequencing used peripheral blood. V and J are TRBV7-9 and TRBJ2-7; TRBD2 aligns across 10 bases. The CDR3 loop reads CASSASGGTYEQYF. CDR3 in DNA: TGTGCCAGCAGTGCTAGCGGGGGAACCTACGAGCAGTACTTC.